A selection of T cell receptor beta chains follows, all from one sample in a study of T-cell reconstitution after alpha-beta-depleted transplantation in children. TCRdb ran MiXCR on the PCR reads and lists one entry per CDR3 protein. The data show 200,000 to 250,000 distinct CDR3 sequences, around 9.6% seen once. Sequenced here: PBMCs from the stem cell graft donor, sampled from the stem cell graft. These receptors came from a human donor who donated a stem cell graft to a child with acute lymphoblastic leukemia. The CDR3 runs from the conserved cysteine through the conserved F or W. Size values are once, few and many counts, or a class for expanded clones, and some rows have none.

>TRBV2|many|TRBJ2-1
CASSYRAGQFF
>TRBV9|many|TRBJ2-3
CASSLRQGTDTQYF
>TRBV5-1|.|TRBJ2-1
CASSSAGQQRPEQFF
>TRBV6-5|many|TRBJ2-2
CASSYSIQSLDGELFF
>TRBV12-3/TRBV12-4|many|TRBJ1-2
CASSFWTRNPYGYTF
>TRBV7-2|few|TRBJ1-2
CASSLRQGVYGYTF
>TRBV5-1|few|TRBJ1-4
CASSLASGQTATNEKLFF
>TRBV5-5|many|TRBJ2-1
CASSSLVARGEQFF
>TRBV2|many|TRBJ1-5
CATKGQTRHQPQHF
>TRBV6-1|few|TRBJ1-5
CASSEASRGGNQPQHF
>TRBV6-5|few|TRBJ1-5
CASSYGRPGVQPQHF
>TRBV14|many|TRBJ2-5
CASSIGPTQYF
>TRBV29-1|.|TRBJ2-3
CSVEVGVGDTQYF
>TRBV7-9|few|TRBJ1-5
CASSLMGASQPQHF
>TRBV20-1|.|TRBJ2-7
CSARDRVGTRGVYEQYF
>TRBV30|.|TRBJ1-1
CAWSGSGSRTEAFF
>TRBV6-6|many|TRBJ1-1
CASSPLGVEAFF
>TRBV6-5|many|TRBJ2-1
CASSYSRGDPQFF
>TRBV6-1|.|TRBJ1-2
CASSPTGYWSKNYGYTF
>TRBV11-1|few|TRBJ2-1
CASSGQDSYNEQFF
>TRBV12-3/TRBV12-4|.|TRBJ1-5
CASSLARDNQPQHF
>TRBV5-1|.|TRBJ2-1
CASSTTGTGLVEQFF
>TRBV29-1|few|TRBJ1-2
CSAGTLFYGYTF
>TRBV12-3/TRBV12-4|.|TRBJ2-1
CASSTSGGGFNEQFF
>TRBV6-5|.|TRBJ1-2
CASSYGAADYGYTF
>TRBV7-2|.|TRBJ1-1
CASSLSPINAAFF
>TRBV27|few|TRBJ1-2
CASSLLRTGSSLYGYTF
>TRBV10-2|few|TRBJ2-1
CASSGSRDRPIDNEQFF
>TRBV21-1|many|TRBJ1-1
CASSKDPQGEGTEAFF
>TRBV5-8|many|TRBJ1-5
CASSGGLRLRAQHF
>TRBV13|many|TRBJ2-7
CASSLNSEQYF
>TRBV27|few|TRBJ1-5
CASRDGSNQPQHF
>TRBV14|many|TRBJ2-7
CASSVRDRLYEQYF
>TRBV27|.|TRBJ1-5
CASSATGVENQPQHF
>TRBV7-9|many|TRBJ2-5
CASSYPPAQETQYF
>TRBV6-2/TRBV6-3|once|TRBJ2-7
CASSYDPTGVSYEQYF
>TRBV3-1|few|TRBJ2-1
CASSLPRASNYNEQFF
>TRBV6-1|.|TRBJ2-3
CASSTGGVYTQYF
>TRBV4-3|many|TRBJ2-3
CASSQGLAGALWQYF
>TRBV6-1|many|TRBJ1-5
CASSPTGVYQPQHF
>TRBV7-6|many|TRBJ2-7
CASSLESQSSYEQYF
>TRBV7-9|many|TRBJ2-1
CASSFFPAEDRNVEQFF
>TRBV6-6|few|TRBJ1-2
CASIARADYGYTF
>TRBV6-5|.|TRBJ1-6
CASSYSRAQGARSPLHF
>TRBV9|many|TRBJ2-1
CASSLLAGGKSSYNEQFF
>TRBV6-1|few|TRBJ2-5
CASSPILTSLQETQYF
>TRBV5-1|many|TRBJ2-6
CASSKDESSGANVLTF
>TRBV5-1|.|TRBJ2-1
CASSLVAGAWNEQFF
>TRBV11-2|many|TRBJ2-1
CASSLDRGGRPYNEQFF
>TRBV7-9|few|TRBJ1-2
CASSLLGAYDYGYTF
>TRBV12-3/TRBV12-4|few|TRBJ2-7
CASSLNRDSLYEQYF
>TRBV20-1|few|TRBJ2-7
CSARDGLAGIYEQYF
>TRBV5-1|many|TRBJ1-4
CASSLDTTNEKLFF
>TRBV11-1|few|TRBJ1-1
CASRDMNTEAFF